These T cell receptor beta chains were read from a single sample in a study of neoadjuvant anti-PD-1 for oral cavity cancer. Libraries were prepared by immunoSEQ multiplex PCR; TCRdb keeps only in-frame clonotypes and omits some of them. The profile shows tens of thousands of clones, 70% to 85% of them singletons. The sequencing used PBMCs, collected before nivolumab (anti-PD-1) treatment. These receptors came from a person between 40 and 85 years old with oral cavity squamous cell carcinoma. Both conserved end residues are part of each CDR3. Fields, in order: clone size, CDR3 length, D gene, J gene, V gene, CDR3 protein, CDR3 DNA. D genes are given only for firm matches. The size of a clone is reported for some rows only, either as once, few or many, or as a class for expanded clones.

. | 14 | TRBD1 | TRBJ1-6 | TRBV30 | CAWSSDRGNSPLHF | TGTGCCTGGAGTTCGGACAGGGGGAATTCACCCCTCCACTTT
. | 15 | . | TRBJ2-2 | TRBV6-1 | CASPPGPITTGELFF | TGTGCCAGCCCCCCGGGACCGATAACTACCGGGGAGCTGTTTTTT
. | 15 | . | TRBJ1-6 | TRBV5-1 | CASRIGQLNNSPLHF | TGCGCCAGCAGGATAGGACAGCTCAATAATTCACCCCTCCACTTT
. | 11 | . | TRBJ1-1 | TRBV28 | CASSFQGEAFF | TGTGCCAGCAGTTTTCAGGGCGAAGCTTTCTTT
. | 15 | TRBD2 | TRBJ2-7 | TRBV18 | CASSPTKGGIGEQYF | TGTGCCAGCTCACCGACCAAGGGAGGGATCGGCGAGCAGTACTTC
. | 13 | . | TRBJ2-2 | TRBV19 | CASSESVTGELFF | TGTGCCAGTAGTGAGAGTGTCACCGGGGAGCTGTTTTTT
. | 13 | . | TRBJ1-5 | TRBV7-2 | CASTTGVNQPQHF | TGTGCCAGCACCACAGGAGTCAATCAGCCCCAGCATTTT
. | 12 | . | TRBJ2-1 | TRBV29-1 | CSVEWLYNEQFF | TGCAGCGTTGAGTGGCTCTACAATGAGCAGTTCTTC
. | 12 | . | TRBJ1-1 | TRBV11-2 | CASAGGGTEAFF | TGTGCCAGCGCCGGGGGGGGAACTGAAGCTTTCTTT
. | 17 | . | TRBJ2-2 | TRBV7-8 | CASSLASRIRGTGELFF | TGTGCCAGCAGCTTAGCCTCTCGTATAAGAGGGACCGGGGAGCTGTTTTTT
. | 14 | . | TRBJ2-1 | TRBV10-2 | CASGSALRYNEQFF | TGCGCCAGCGGTTCTGCCTTGAGATACAATGAGCAGTTCTTC
few | 15 | TRBD1 | TRBJ2-2 | TRBV5-8 | CASSSGQSYTGELFF | TGTGCCAGCAGCTCGGGACAGTCCTACACCGGGGAGCTGTTTTTT
once | 14 | TRBD1 | TRBJ2-7 | TRBV19 | CASSWDSDFGEQYF | TGTGCCAGTAGTTGGGACAGTGACTTCGGCGAGCAGTACTTC
. | 14 | . | TRBJ1-1 | TRBV19 | CASSPQAPSTEAFF | TGTGCCAGTAGTCCTCAGGCTCCCTCCACTGAAGCTTTCTTT
few | 16 | . | TRBJ1-2 | TRBV7-9 | CASSLGSVQADYGYTF | TGTGCCAGCAGCTTAGGATCTGTACAGGCCGACTATGGCTACACCTTC
. | 14 | TRBD1 | TRBJ2-7 | TRBV5-1 | CASMWTGGKGEQYF | TGCGCCAGCATGTGGACAGGGGGTAAAGGCGAGCAGTACTTC
. | 13 | . | TRBJ2-5 | TRBV6-1 | CASSEGGSETQYF | TGTGCCAGCAGTGAGGGGGGATCAGAGACCCAGTACTTC
. | 15 | . | TRBJ2-7 | TRBV27 | CASSLSRGGSYEQYF | TGTGCCAGCAGTTTATCGAGGGGGGGATCCTACGAGCAGTACTTC
. | 14 | TRBD2 | TRBJ2-3 | TRBV6-1 | CAILRGVYTDTQYF | TGTGCCATCTTACGGGGGGTCTACACAGATACGCAGTATTTT
. | 13 | . | TRBJ2-2 | TRBV6-5 | CASSWGNTGELFF | TGTGCCAGCTCATGGGGGAACACCGGGGAGCTGTTTTTT
once | 14 | . | TRBJ2-7 | TRBV5-1 | CASSQDSFLYEQYF | TGCGCCAGCAGCCAAGACAGCTTTCTCTACGAGCAGTACTTC
once | 13 | . | TRBJ1-1 | TRBV6-6 | CASYGTVNTEAFF | TGTGCCAGTTATGGGACGGTGAACACTGAAGCTTTCTTT
. | 13 | . | TRBJ2-1 | TRBV29-1 | CSVEYSSPPGQFF | TGCAGCGTTGAATATTCCTCCCCACCGGGGCAGTTCTTC
once | 14 | . | TRBJ1-1 | TRBV30 | CAWTSWGINTEAFF | TGTGCCTGGACCAGCTGGGGGATAAACACTGAAGCTTTCTTT
. | 14 | TRBD1 | TRBJ2-2 | TRBV7-2 | CASSPGQATGELFF | TGTGCCAGCAGCCCCGGACAGGCCACCGGGGAGCTGTTTTTT
. | 15 | . | TRBJ1-1 | TRBV5-1 | CASSSQQGMNTEAFF | TGCGCCAGCAGCTCGCAGCAGGGGATGAACACTGAAGCTTTCTTT
few | 13 | . | TRBJ2-5 | TRBV10-2 | CASSEQDMETQYF | TGCGCCAGCAGTGAACAGGACATGGAGACCCAGTACTTC
. | 13 | TRBD1 | TRBJ1-2 | TRBV5-4 | CAAGEGALYGYTF | TGTGCCGCCGGGGAGGGGGCGCTTTATGGCTACACCTTC
. | 15 | TRBD1 | TRBJ1-2 | TRBV5-1 | CASSYRGTGNGGYTF | TGCGCCAGCAGCTACCGAGGGACAGGCAATGGGGGCTACACCTTC
. | 15 | . | TRBJ1-2 | TRBV6-1 | CASSQRGDSFYGYTF | TGTGCCAGCAGTCAAAGAGGGGACTCTTTCTATGGCTACACCTTC
. | 17 | TRBD2 | TRBJ2-2 | TRBV12-5 | CASGLVLAGGWTGELFF | TGTGCTAGTGGTTTGGTACTAGCGGGAGGGTGGACCGGGGAGCTGTTTTTT
. | 16 | TRBD1 | TRBJ1-2 | TRBV15 | CATSSGLQGPGYGYTF | TGTGCCACCAGCAGCGGATTACAGGGGCCCGGCTATGGCTACACCTTC
once | 15 | . | TRBJ1-2 | TRBV2 | CASSETGLKGYGYTF | TGTGCCAGCAGTGAAACGGGACTAAAGGGGTATGGCTACACCTTC
. | 18 | TRBD2 | TRBJ2-1 | TRBV10-1 | CASSEGASTSGRFSEQFF | TGCGCCAGCAGTGAGGGCGCTTCGACTAGCGGGAGGTTCTCTGAGCAGTTCTTC
. | 14 | . | TRBJ2-7 | TRBV19 | CASSLRGLPHEQYF | TGTGCCAGTAGTCTCCGGGGTCTCCCCCACGAGCAGTACTTC
once | 17 | TRBD2 | TRBJ2-3 | TRBV27 | CASSAPPSGRSTDTQYF | TGTGCCAGCAGCGCCCCCCCTAGCGGGAGAAGCACAGATACGCAGTATTTT
. | 15 | . | TRBJ2-7 | TRBV6-1 | CASSHRGLFSYEQYF | TGTGCCAGCAGCCACAGGGGACTTTTCTCCTACGAGCAGTACTTC
. | 14 | . | TRBJ1-2 | TRBV5-4 | CASSSQGSSYGYTF | TGTGCCAGCAGCTCACAGGGCTCTTCCTATGGCTACACCTTC
. | 14 | . | TRBJ1-4 | TRBV29-1 | CSVEDLDTLGKLFF | TGCAGCGTTGAAGATCTTGACACGTTGGGAAAACTGTTTTTT
once | 13 | . | TRBJ1-3 | TRBV5-5 | CASSLQGRNTIYF | TGTGCCAGCAGCTTACAGGGTAGAAACACCATATATTTT
. | 12 | . | TRBJ1-2 | TRBV28 | CASRTAASGYTF | TGTGCCAGCCGGACGGCCGCTTCGGGCTACACCTTC
. | 14 | TRBD1 | TRBJ1-5 | TRBV10-3 | CAISDPTGNVAQHF | TGTGCCATCAGTGACCCGACAGGGAATGTGGCCCAGCATTTT
. | 15 | . | TRBJ1-4 | TRBV19 | CASSAHEGPNEKLFF | TGTGCCAGTAGTGCGCACGAGGGGCCTAATGAAAAACTGTTTTTT
. | 17 | TRBD2 | TRBJ2-2 | TRBV7-6 | CASSLTDSGAALGELFF | TGTGCCAGCAGCTTAACCGATAGCGGGGCCGCACTCGGGGAGCTGTTTTTT
. | 16 | TRBD2 | TRBJ2-2 | TRBV5-4 | CASSSTSGGHTGELFF | TGTGCCAGCAGCTCTACTAGCGGGGGGCACACCGGGGAGCTGTTTTTT
. | 13 | . | TRBJ2-1 | TRBV19 | CASTVGGYNEQFF | TGTGCCAGTACCGTGGGGGGTTACAATGAGCAGTTCTTC
. | 16 | TRBD1 | TRBJ2-2 | TRBV9 | CASTRTGIANTGELFF | TGTGCCAGCACCAGGACAGGGATTGCGAACACCGGGGAGCTGTTTTTT
. | 12 | . | TRBJ1-2 | TRBV7-9 | CASSEGGYGYTF | TGTGCCAGCAGCGAAGGAGGCTATGGCTACACCTTC
. | 16 | TRBD1 | TRBJ2-2 | TRBV9 | CASSAPGGAYTGELFF | TGTGCCAGCAGCGCACCAGGGGGCGCTTACACCGGGGAGCTGTTTTTT
. | 15 | . | TRBJ1-2 | TRBV4-1 | CASSQENTAGYGYTF | TGCGCCAGCAGCCAAGAAAACACCGCTGGCTATGGCTACACCTTC
. | 14 | TRBD1 | TRBJ1-5 | TRBV7-9 | CASSQDRANQPQHF | TGTGCCAGCAGCCAGGACAGGGCAAATCAGCCCCAGCATTTT
. | 13 | . | TRBJ1-2 | TRBV6-5 | CASSSGWSYGYTF | TGTGCCAGCAGTTCGGGGTGGTCCTATGGCTACACCTTC
. | 17 | . | TRBJ2-5 | TRBV14 | CASSQDVGALLKETQYF | TGTGCCAGCAGCCAAGATGTGGGGGCCCTCCTAAAAGAGACCCAGTACTTC
. | 11 | . | TRBJ2-3 | TRBV20-1 | CSAILADTQYF | TGCAGTGCCATACTAGCAGATACGCAGTATTTT
few | 15 | . | TRBJ1-2 | TRBV6-1 | CASSVTGRPNYGYTF | TGTGCCAGCAGTGTGACAGGCCGTCCTAACTATGGCTACACCTTC
. | 14 | . | TRBJ1-3 | TRBV2 | CASSGGGNGNTIYF | TGTGCCAGCAGTGGGGGGGGCAATGGAAACACCATATATTTT
. | 14 | . | TRBJ2-7 | TRBV2 | CASSPQTVSYEQYF | TGTGCCAGCAGTCCCCAGACGGTCTCCTACGAGCAGTACTTC
few | 15 | . | TRBJ1-5 | TRBV7-6 | CASSLAEAGNQPQHF | TGTGCCAGCAGCTTAGCGGAGGCAGGCAATCAGCCCCAGCATTTT
. | 13 | . | TRBJ2-7 | TRBV11-2 | CASSPSGTYEQYF | TGTGCCAGCAGCCCGAGCGGTACCTACGAGCAGTACTTC
few | 10 | . | TRBJ2-7 | TRBV21-1 | CASSMNEQYF | TGTGCCAGCAGCATGAACGAGCAGTACTTC